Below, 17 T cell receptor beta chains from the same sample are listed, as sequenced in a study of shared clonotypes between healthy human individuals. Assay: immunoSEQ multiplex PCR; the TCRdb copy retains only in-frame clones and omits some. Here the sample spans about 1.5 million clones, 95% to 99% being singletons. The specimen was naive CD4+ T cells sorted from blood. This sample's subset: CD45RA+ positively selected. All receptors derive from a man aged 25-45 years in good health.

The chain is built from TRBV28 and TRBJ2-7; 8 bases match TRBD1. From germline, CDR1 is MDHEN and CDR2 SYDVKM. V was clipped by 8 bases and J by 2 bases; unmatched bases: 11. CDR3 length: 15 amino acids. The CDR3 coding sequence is TGTGCCAGCTTGTTTGCCACAGGGGGGACCTACGAGCAGTACTTC. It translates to CASLFATGGTYEQYF.

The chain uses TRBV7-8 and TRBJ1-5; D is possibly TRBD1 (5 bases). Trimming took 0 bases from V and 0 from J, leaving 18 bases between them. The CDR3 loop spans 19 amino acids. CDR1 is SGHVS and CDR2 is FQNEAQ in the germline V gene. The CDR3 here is CASSLAFAGKTYSNQPQHF. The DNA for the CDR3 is TGTGCCAGCAGCTTAGCTTTTGCAGGGAAGACTTATAGCAATCAGCCCCAGCATTTT.

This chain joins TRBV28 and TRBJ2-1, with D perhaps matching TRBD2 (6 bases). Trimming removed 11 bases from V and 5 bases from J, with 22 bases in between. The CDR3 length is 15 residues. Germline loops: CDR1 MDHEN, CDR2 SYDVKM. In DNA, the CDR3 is TGTGCCGTACCTCCCTCGGGCGGAGGGAACAATGAGCAGTTCTTC. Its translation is CAVPPSGGGNNEQFF. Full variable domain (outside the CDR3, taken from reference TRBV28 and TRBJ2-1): DVKVTQSSRYLVKRTGEKVFLECVQDMDHENMFWYRQDPGLGLRLIYFSYDVKMKEKGDIPEGYSVSREKKERFSLILESASTNQTSMYLCAVPPSGGGNNEQFFGPGTRLTVL.

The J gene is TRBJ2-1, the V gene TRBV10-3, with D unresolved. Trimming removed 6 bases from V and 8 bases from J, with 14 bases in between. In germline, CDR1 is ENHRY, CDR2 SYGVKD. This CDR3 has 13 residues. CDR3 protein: CAIRLKQDYEQFF. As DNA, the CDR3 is TGTGCCATCAGGCTGAAGCAGGATTATGAGCAGTTCTTC.

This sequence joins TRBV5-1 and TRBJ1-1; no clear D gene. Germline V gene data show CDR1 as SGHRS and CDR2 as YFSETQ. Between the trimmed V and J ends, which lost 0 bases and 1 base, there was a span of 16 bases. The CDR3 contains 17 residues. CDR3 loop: CASSLASSTEQNTEAFF. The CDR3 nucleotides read TGCGCCAGCAGCTTGGCATCTTCAACTGAGCAGAACACTGAAGCTTTCTTT.

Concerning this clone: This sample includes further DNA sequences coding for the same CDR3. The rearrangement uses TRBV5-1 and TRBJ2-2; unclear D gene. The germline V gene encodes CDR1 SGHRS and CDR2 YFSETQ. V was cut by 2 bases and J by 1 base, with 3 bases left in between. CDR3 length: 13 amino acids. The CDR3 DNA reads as TGCGCCAGCAGCTTCGGGAACACCGGGGAGCTGTTTTTT. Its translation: CASSFGNTGELFF.

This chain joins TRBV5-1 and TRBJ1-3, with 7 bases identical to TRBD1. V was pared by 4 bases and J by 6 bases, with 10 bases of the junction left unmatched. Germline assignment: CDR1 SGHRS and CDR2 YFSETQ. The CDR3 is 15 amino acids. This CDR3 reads CASSPLTGTANTIYF. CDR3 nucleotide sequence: TGCGCCAGCAGCCCATTGACCGGGACAGCAAACACCATATATTTT. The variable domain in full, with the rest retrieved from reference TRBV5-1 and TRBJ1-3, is KAGVTQTPRYLIKTRGQQVTLSCSPISGHRSVSWYQQTPGQGLQFLFEYFSETQRNKGNFPGRFSGRQFSNSRSEMNVSTLELGDSALYLCASSPLTGTANTIYFGEGSWLTVV.

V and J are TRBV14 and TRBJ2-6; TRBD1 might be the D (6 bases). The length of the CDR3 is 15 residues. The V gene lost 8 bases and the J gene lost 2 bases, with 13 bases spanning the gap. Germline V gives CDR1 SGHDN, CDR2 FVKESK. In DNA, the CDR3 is TGTGCCAGCTTCCTTCAGGGGACTGGGGCCAACGTCCTGACTTTC. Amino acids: CASFLQGTGANVLTF.

The CDR3 reads CASRPGTGGYEQYF. CDR3 coding DNA: TGTGCCAGCAGACCGGGGACAGGGGGCTACGAGCAGTACTTC. The chain employs TRBV6-5 and TRBJ2-7; 11 bases agree with TRBD1. J was trimmed by 3 bases and V by 6 bases; bases with no gene match: 4. Germline V CDR1 and CDR2: MNHEY, SVGAGI. The length of the CDR3 is 14 residues.

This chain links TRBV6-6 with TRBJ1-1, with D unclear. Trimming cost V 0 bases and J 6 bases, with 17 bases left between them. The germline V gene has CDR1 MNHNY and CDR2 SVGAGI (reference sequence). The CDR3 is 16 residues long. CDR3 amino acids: CASSYSMVSLTPEAFF. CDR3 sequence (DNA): TGTGCCAGCAGTTACTCGATGGTTTCCCTGACCCCTGAAGCTTTCTTT.

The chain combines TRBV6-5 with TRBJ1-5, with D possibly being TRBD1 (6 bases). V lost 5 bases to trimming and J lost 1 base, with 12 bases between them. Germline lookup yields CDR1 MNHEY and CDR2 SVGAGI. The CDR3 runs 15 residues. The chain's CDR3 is CASSNGRGSNQPQHF. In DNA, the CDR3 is TGTGCCAGCAGTAATGGCAGGGGAAGCAATCAGCCCCAGCATTTT.

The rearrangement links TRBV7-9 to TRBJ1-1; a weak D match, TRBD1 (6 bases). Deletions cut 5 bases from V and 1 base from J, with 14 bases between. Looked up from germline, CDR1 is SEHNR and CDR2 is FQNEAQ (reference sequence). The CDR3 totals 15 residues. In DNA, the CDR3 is TGTGCCAGCAGCCCCAACACAGGGCCGAACACTGAAGCTTTCTTT. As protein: CASSPNTGPNTEAFF.

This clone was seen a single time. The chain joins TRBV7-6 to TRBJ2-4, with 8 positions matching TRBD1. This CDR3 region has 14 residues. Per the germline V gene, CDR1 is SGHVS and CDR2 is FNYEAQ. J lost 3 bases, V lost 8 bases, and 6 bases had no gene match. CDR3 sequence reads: CASSEGQVKNIQYF. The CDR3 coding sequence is TGTGCCAGCTCAGAGGGACAGGTCAAAAACATTCAGTACTTC.

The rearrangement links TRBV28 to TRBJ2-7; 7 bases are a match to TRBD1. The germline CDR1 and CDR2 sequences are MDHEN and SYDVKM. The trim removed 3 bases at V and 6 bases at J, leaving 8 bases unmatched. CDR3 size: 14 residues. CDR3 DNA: TGTGCCAGCAGTTTTATGGTCAGGGGGAGCGAGCAGTACTTC. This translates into CASSFMVRGSEQYF.

CDR3 coding DNA: TGTGCCAGCTCACCACCCGGGGGCGGGGAGCTGTTTTTT. Its translation: CASSPPGGGELFF. This chain uses TRBV18 with TRBJ2-2, with a tentative D call TRBD2 (6 bases). Trimming removed 0 bases from V and 7 bases from J, with 6 bases in between. The CDR3 length is 13 residues. From germline, CDR1 is KGHSH and CDR2 LQKENI.

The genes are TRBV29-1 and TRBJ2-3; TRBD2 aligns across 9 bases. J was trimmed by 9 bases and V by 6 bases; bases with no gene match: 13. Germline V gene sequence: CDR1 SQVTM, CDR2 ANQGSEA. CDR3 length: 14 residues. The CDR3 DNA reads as TGCAGCGTCCTAGCGGGATCCGTAGGTTTCACGCAGTATTTT. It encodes CSVLAGSVGFTQYF.

The CDR3 is CASSARQGGAGSANTGELFF. CDR3 nucleotides: TGTGCCAGCAGCGCCAGACAGGGAGGCGCGGGTAGTGCGAACACCGGGGAGCTGTTTTTT. V and J are TRBV9 and TRBJ2-2; D might be TRBD1 (7 bases). Trimming took 3 bases from V and 0 from J, leaving 24 bases between them. This CDR3 is built from 20 residues. The germline V gene has CDR1 SGDLS and CDR2 YYNGEE.